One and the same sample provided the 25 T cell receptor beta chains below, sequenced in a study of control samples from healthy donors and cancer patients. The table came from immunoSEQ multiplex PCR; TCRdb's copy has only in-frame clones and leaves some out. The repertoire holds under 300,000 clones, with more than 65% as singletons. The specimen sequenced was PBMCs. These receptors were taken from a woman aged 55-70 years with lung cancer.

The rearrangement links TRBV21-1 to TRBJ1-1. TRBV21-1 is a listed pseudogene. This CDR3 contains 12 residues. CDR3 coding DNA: TGTGCCAGCAGCCCCCCCGACACTGAAGCTTTCTTT. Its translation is CASSPPDTEAFF.

The CDR3 bases are TGTGCCAGCAGCTTAGATCGGGTCGAGCAGTACTTC. Translating it yields CASSLDRVEQYF. The V gene is TRBV11-2, the J gene TRBJ2-7; D uncertain. CDR1 and CDR2 from the germline V gene are SGHAT and FQNNGV. V gave up 0 bases and J gave up 6 bases, with 6 bases separating them. This CDR3 comprises 12 residues.

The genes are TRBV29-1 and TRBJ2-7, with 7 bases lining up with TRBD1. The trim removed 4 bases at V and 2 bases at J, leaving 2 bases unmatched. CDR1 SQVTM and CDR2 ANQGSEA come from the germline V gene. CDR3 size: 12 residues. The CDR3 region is CSVAQGAYEQYF. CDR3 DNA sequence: TGCAGCGTTGCTCAGGGGGCCTACGAGCAGTACTTC.

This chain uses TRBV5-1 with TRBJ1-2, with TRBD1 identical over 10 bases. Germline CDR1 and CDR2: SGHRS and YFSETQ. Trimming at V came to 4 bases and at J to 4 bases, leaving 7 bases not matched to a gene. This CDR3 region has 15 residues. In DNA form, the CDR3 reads TGCGCCAGCAGCCCACGGGACAGGGGTGTCTATGGCTACACCTTC. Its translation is CASSPRDRGVYGYTF.

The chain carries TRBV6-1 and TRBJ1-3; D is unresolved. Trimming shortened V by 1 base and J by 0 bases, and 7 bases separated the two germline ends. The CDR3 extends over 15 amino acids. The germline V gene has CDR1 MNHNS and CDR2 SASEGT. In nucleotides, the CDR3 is TGTGCCAGCAGTGAAGGGGCCTTCTCTGGAAACACCATATATTTT. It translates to CASSEGAFSGNTIYF.

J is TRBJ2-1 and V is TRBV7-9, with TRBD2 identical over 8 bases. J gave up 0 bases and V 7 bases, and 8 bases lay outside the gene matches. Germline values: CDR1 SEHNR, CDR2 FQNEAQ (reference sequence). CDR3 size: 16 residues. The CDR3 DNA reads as TGTGCCAGCACCTTCTTAGCGGGAAGCTCCTACAATGAGCAGTTCTTC. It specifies CASTFLAGSSYNEQFF.

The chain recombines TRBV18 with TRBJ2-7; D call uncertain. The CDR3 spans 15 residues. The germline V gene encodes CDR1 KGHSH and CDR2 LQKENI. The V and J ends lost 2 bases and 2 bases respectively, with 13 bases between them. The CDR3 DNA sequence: TGTGCCAGCTCACCAGAGGCAGTACGAGCCTACGAGCAGTACTTC. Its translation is CASSPEAVRAYEQYF. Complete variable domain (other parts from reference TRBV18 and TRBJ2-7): NAGVMQNPRHLVRRRGQEARLRCSPMKGHSHVYWYRQLPEEGLKFMVYLQKENIIDESGMPKERFSAEFPKEGPSILRIQQVVRGDSAAYFCASSPEAVRAYEQYFGPGTRLTVT.

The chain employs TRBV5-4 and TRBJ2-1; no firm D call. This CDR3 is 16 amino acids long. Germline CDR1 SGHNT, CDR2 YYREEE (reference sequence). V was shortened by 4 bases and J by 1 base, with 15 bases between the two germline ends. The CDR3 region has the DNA TGTGCCAGCAGCGCCGACTCGGTAAGGTCCTACAATGAGCAGTTCTTC. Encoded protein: CASSADSVRSYNEQFF.

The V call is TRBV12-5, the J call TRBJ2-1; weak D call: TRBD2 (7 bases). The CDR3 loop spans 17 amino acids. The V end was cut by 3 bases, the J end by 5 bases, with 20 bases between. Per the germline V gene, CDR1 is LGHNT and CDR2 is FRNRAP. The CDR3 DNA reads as TGTGCTAGTGGTTTATATGTGGGAGGGGGAGCTCACAATGAGCAGTTCTTC. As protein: CASGLYVGGGAHNEQFF.

The CDR3 region has the DNA TGTGCCAGCTCACCGTCTCCAAGCGCCTACGAGCAGTACTTC. This sequence encodes CASSPSPSAYEQYF. V gene TRBV18 combines with J gene TRBJ2-7, with D hard to call. Germline CDR1 KGHSH, CDR2 LQKENI. V was cut by 3 bases and J by 2 bases, with 11 bases left in between. The CDR3 spans 14 residues. The full variable domain, in which reference TRBV18 and TRBJ2-7 provide the parts outside the CDR3, is NAGVMQNPRHLVRRRGQEARLRCSPMKGHSHVYWYRQLPEEGLKFMVYLQKENIIDESGMPKERFSAEFPKEGPSILRIQQVVRGDSAAYFCASSPSPSAYEQYFGPGTRLTVT.

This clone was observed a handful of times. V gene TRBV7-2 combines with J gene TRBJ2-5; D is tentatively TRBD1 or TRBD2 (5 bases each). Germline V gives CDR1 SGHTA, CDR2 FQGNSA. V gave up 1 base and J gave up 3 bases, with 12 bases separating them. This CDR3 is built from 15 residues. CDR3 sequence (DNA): TGTGCCAGCAGCTTAGGGGGGTTTTTCGAAGAGACCCAGTACTTC. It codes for CASSLGGFFEETQYF.

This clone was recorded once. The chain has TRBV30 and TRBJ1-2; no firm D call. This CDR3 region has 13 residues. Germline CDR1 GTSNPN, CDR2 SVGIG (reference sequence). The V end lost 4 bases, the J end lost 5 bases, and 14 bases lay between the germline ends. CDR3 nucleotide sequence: TGTGCCTGGAAGCAGGTGGTGCTATATGGCTACACCTTC. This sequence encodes CAWKQVVLYGYTF.

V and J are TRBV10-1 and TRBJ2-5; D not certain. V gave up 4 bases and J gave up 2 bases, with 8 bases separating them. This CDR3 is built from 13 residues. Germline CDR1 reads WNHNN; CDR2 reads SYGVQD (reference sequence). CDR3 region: CASSGTIQETQYF. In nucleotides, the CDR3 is TGCGCCAGCAGTGGGACCATTCAAGAGACCCAGTACTTC.

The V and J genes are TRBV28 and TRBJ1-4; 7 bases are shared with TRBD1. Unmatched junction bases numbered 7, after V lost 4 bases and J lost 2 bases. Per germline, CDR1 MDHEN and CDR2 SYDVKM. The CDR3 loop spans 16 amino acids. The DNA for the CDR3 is TGTGCCAGCAGTTCCCAGGGGGTGGGCACTAATGAAAAACTGTTTTTT. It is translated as CASSSQGVGTNEKLFF.

The CDR3 here is CASSEGGTSGTSQETQYF. CDR3 nucleotide sequence: TGTGCCAGCAGTGAAGGGGGGACTAGCGGGACCTCCCAAGAGACCCAGTACTTC. This chain links TRBV6-1 with TRBJ2-5, with 13 bases lining up with TRBD2. This CDR3 is 18 amino acids long. Germline CDR1 reads MNHNS; CDR2 reads SASEGT. V trimming: 1 base; J trimming: 1 base; junction bases outside the gene matches: 6.

CDR3 region: CSASPKGEAFF. CDR3 coding DNA: TGCAGTGCTAGCCCGAAGGGGGAAGCTTTCTTT. The rearrangement uses TRBV20-1 and TRBJ1-1; D might be TRBD1 (5 bases). The CDR3 consists of 11 residues. The germline V gene has CDR1 DFQATT and CDR2 SNEGSKA (reference sequence). V lost 3 bases and J lost 8, with 10 bases in between.

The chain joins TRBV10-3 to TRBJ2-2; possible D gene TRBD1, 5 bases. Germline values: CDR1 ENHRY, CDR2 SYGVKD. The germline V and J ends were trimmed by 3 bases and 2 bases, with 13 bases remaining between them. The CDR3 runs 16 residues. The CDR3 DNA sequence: TGTGCCATCAGTGATGTGGGCAGGGATAACACCGGGGAGCTGTTTTTT. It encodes CAISDVGRDNTGELFF.

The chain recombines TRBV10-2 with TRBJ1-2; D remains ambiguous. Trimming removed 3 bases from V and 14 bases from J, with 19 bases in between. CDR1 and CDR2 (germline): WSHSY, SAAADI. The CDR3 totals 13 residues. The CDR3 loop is CASSEKGPRPATF. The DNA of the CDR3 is TGCGCCAGCAGTGAAAAGGGCCCACGGCCAGCTACCTTC.

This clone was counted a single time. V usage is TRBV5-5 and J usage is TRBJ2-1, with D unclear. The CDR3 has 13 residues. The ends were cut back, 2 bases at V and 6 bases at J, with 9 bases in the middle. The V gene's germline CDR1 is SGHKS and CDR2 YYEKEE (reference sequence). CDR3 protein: CASSFTDGNEQFF. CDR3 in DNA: TGTGCCAGCAGCTTCACAGACGGCAATGAGCAGTTCTTC.

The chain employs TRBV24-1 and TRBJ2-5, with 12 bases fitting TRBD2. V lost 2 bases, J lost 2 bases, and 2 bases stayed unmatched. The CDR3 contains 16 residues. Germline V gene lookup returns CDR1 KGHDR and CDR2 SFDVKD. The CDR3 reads CATSDSLAGGQETQYF. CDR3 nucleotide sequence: TGTGCCACCAGTGATTCACTAGCGGGAGGACAAGAGACCCAGTACTTC.

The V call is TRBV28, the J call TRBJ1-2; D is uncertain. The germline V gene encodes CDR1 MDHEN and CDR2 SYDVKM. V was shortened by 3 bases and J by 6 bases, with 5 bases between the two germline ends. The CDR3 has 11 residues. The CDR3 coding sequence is TGTGCCAGCAGTTTCGAGGATGGCTACACCTTC. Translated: CASSFEDGYTF.

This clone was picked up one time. The CDR3 sequence: CASSLFYEQYF. The CDR3 nucleotides are TGTGCCAGCAGCCTCTTCTACGAGCAGTACTTC. The chain couples TRBV25-1 to TRBJ2-7; D is unresolved. Germline CDR1 and CDR2: MGHDK and SYGVNS. The CDR3 has 11 residues. The V end was cut by 6 bases, the J end by 3 bases, with 6 bases between.

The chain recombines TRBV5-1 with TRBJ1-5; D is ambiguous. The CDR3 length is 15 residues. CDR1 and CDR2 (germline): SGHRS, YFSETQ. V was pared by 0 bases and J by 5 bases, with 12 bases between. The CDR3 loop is CASSLEGQAHQPQHF. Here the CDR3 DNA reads TGCGCCAGCAGCTTGGAAGGTCAGGCCCATCAGCCCCAGCATTTT.

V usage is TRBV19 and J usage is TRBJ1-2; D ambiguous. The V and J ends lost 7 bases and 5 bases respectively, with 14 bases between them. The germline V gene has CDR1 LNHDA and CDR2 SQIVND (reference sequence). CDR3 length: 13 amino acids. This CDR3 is CASTSQEFYGYTF. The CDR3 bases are TGTGCCAGTACCTCGCAGGAGTTTTATGGCTACACCTTC.

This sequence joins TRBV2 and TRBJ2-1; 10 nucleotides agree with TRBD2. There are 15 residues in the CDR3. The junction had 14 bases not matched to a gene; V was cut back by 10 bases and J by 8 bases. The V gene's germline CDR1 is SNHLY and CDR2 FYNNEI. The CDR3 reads CAIPTGRLAGDEQFF. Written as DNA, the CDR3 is TGTGCCATCCCTACAGGTCGGCTAGCGGGAGATGAGCAGTTCTTC.